This passage covers 25 T cell receptor beta chains from one sample sequenced in a study of control samples from healthy donors and cancer patients. Profiled with immunoSEQ multiplex PCR; TCRdb holds only in-frame clones, not every one. Of under 200,000 clones listed, about 86% are singletons. Sequencing was carried out using blood. These receptors originate from a woman aged 30 to 39 in good health.

The chain employs TRBV24-1 and TRBJ1-2; D is perhaps TRBD1 (6 bases). Germline V lookup: CDR1 KGHDR, CDR2 SFDVKD. CDR3 length equals 16 residues. V was clipped by 4 bases and J by 0 bases, with 14 bases between them. In DNA form, the CDR3 reads TGTGCCACCAGTGACTCAGGGGTCCCCTCTAACTATGGCTACACCTTC. This translates into CATSDSGVPSNYGYTF.

The chain combines TRBV19 with TRBJ2-7; 12 positions agree with TRBD2. Trimming took 6 bases from V and 7 from J; bases not matched to a gene: 10. Germline V gene sequence: CDR1 LNHDA, CDR2 SQIVND (reference sequence). The CDR3 runs to 15 residues. The CDR3 bases are TGTGCCAGTAGCCCTCTAGCGGGAGGGCCGCGGGAGCAGTACTTC. Amino acid sequence: CASSPLAGGPREQYF.

The CDR3 sequence: CASSPRHGVPADTQYF. The CDR3 DNA is TGCGCCAGCAGCCCTCGTCACGGGGTCCCGGCAGATACGCAGTATTTT. The J gene is TRBJ2-3, the V gene TRBV4-1, with TRBD2 as a possible D gene (5 bases). The CDR3 contains 16 residues. CDR1 MGHRA and CDR2 YSYEKL come from the germline V gene. Trimming cost V 4 bases and J 4 bases, with 18 bases left between them.

The V call is TRBV7-2, the J call TRBJ1-2; D unresolved. Trimming stripped 5 bases from V and 8 bases from J, with 27 bases between. The CDR3 totals 17 residues. Germline lookup yields CDR1 SGHTA and CDR2 FQGNSA. The CDR3 nucleotides read TGTGCCAGCAGCACCCTCCCCTGGACGGGAAGGTCGCGGGGCTACACCTTC. It is translated as CASSTLPWTGRSRGYTF.

CDR3 sequence reads: CASRRQGSYEQYF. The CDR3 DNA follows: TGTGCCAGCAGGCGACAGGGATCCTACGAGCAGTACTTC. The chain has TRBV27 and TRBJ2-7; 7 bases are a match to TRBD1. CDR3 length equals 13 residues. Germline values: CDR1 MNHEY, CDR2 SMNVEV (reference sequence). The ends lost 6 bases at V and 1 base at J; junction bases unmatched: 3.

This chain connects TRBV19 to TRBJ1-5; TRBD1 might be the D (5 bases). The CDR3 length is 14 residues. Germline CDR1 and CDR2: LNHDA and SQIVND (reference sequence). The V gene lost 4 bases and the J gene lost 3 bases, with 10 bases spanning the gap. Here the CDR3 reads CASSKGRPNQPQHF. The CDR3 DNA is TGTGCCAGTAGTAAGGGACGCCCCAATCAGCCCCAGCATTTT.

The chain couples TRBV6-9 to TRBJ1-1; 11 nucleotides align to TRBD1. CDR3 size: 17 residues. V lost 2 bases and J lost 1; bases outside the gene matches: 6. Looked up from germline, CDR1 is MNHGY and CDR2 is SVAAGI. The CDR3 DNA follows: TGTGCCAGCAGTTATATCGGTGGGACAGGGGGGAACACTGAAGCTTTCTTT. This codes for CASSYIGGTGGNTEAFF.

This chain links TRBV19 with TRBJ2-7; 7 bases are shared with TRBD1. The V segment lost 5 bases and the J segment 6 bases; nucleotides outside the gene matches: 13. Germline CDR1 LNHDA, CDR2 SQIVND (reference sequence). The length of the CDR3 is 15 residues. CDR3 amino acids: CASSERPGQSVEQYF. The CDR3 DNA follows: TGTGCCAGTAGTGAACGTCCGGGACAGTCCGTCGAGCAGTACTTC.

V is TRBV27 and J is TRBJ1-1; a weak D match, TRBD1 (5 bases). V lost 2 bases and J lost 7, with 8 bases in between. The CDR3 is made up of 12 amino acids. Germline CDR1 reads MNHEY; CDR2 reads SMNVEV (reference sequence). CDR3 protein: CASSLGGGEAFF. The DNA for the CDR3 is TGTGCCAGCAGTTTAGGGGGAGGTGAAGCTTTCTTT.

The chain employs TRBV18 and TRBJ1-1, with 7 bases identical to TRBD1. CDR3 length: 16 amino acids. V gave up 0 bases and J gave up 0 bases; unmatched junction bases: 4. From germline, CDR1 is KGHSH and CDR2 LQKENI. The CDR3 coding sequence is TGTGCCAGCTCACCACCGACAGGGCGGATGAACACTGAAGCTTTCTTT. Residues: CASSPPTGRMNTEAFF.

The chain uses TRBV9 and TRBJ1-1; D remains ambiguous. Germline values: CDR1 SGDLS, CDR2 YYNGEE. The length of the CDR3 is 14 residues. V was shortened by 4 bases and J by 3 bases, with 13 bases between the two germline ends. CDR3 coding DNA: TGTGCCAGCAGCCCCCCGCGACGGGACACTGAAGCTTTCTTT. It translates to CASSPPRRDTEAFF.

This rearrangement joins TRBV18 to TRBJ1-2; a weak D match, TRBD1 (6 bases). The germline V and J ends were trimmed by 2 bases and 1 base, with 8 bases remaining between them. The V gene's germline CDR1 is KGHSH and CDR2 LQKENI. The CDR3 contains 14 residues. CDR3 sequence: CASSPAGVNYGYTF. The CDR3 region has the DNA TGTGCCAGCTCACCAGCAGGGGTTAACTATGGCTACACCTTC. Using reference TRBV18 and TRBJ1-2 for the parts outside the CDR3, the full variable domain is NAGVMQNPRHLVRRRGQEARLRCSPMKGHSHVYWYRQLPEEGLKFMVYLQKENIIDESGMPKERFSAEFPKEGPSILRIQQVVRGDSAAYFCASSPAGVNYGYTFGSGTRLTVV.

This rearrangement joins TRBV19 to TRBJ2-1; 12 nucleotides match TRBD2. Germline CDR1 is LNHDA and CDR2 is SQIVND (reference sequence). Trimming cost V 6 bases and J 7 bases; bases outside gene matches: 7. The CDR3 is 15 amino acids. CDR3 sequence: CASSHTSGRPNEQFF. Written as DNA, the CDR3 is TGTGCCAGTAGCCACACTAGCGGGAGGCCAAATGAGCAGTTCTTC.

The gene calls are TRBV18 and TRBJ2-3; D perhaps matches TRBD1 (5 bases). The germline V and J ends were trimmed by 0 bases and 0 bases, with 10 bases remaining between them. Germline V CDR1 and CDR2: KGHSH, LQKENI. This CDR3 region has 16 residues. The CDR3 coding sequence is TGTGCCAGCTCACCACCGGCCAGGGCTAGCACAGATACGCAGTATTTT. Its translation: CASSPPARASTDTQYF.

This rearrangement joins TRBV9 to TRBJ1-1; D call uncertain. The CDR3 is made up of 14 amino acids. Germline V gives CDR1 SGDLS, CDR2 YYNGEE. V lost 3 bases, J lost 1 base, and 10 bases lay in between. The CDR3, as DNA: TGTGCCAGCAGCGGTCTTAGAGAGAACACTGAAGCTTTCTTT. Translating gives CASSGLRENTEAFF.

V is TRBV29-1 and J is TRBJ2-1; 7 positions agree with TRBD2. The CDR3 is 14 amino acids. V trimming: 3 bases; J trimming: 2 bases; junction bases outside the gene matches: 4. CDR1 and CDR2 (germline): SQVTM, ANQGSEA. CDR3 protein: CSVEGGSTYNEQFF. CDR3 bases: TGCAGCGTTGAGGGAGGGTCGACCTACAATGAGCAGTTCTTC.

The chain joins TRBV6-5 to TRBJ2-5; no definite D call. The germline V gene encodes CDR1 MNHEY and CDR2 SVGAGI. Trimming cost V 2 bases and J 5 bases, with 9 bases left between them. The CDR3 sequence is 13 residues long. DNA for the CDR3: TGTGCCAGCAGTTACGGGCCACGGGAGACCCAGTACTTC. Amino acid sequence: CASSYGPRETQYF.

The chain carries TRBV5-6 and TRBJ2-2; D is uncertain. Germline V gene sequence: CDR1 SGHDT, CDR2 YYEEEE. With 7 bases removed from V and 2 bases from J, the gap between germline ends came to 15 bases. The CDR3 loop spans 15 amino acids. This CDR3 reads CASVMGWANTGELFF. The CDR3 nucleotides read TGTGCCAGCGTAATGGGGTGGGCAAACACCGGGGAGCTGTTTTTT.

This clone was found once. Here the CDR3 DNA reads TGCGCCAGCAGCCAGGGTAAGCAGTTCTTC. Amino acid sequence: CASSQGKQFF. The chain has TRBV4-1 and TRBJ2-1; D gene unclear. From germline, CDR1 is MGHRA and CDR2 YSYEKL. Trimming stripped 3 bases from V and 11 bases from J, with 5 bases between. The CDR3 loop spans 10 amino acids.

This sequence joins TRBV6-5 and TRBJ2-1, with 13 positions matching TRBD2. After removal of 8 bases from V and 9 bases from J, the junction contained 7 bases not matched to a gene. Per germline, CDR1 MNHEY and CDR2 SVGAGI. This CDR3 is 14 amino acids long. The chain's CDR3 is CASGLAGETGEQFF. The CDR3, as DNA: TGTGCCAGCGGACTAGCGGGAGAGACTGGTGAGCAGTTCTTC.

The rearrangement joins TRBV5-1 to TRBJ2-2, with D uncertain. V was shortened by 5 bases and J by 0 bases, with 11 bases between the two germline ends. Germline CDR1 reads SGHRS; CDR2 reads YFSETQ. The CDR3 is made up of 15 amino acids. CDR3 in DNA: TGCGCCAGCAGAGGAGCACAAGCGAACACCGGGGAGCTGTTTTTT. It encodes CASRGAQANTGELFF.

V usage is TRBV12-2 and J usage is TRBJ2-1; the listed D gene, TRBD1, was not tested against the DNA. TRBV12-2 is noted as a pseudogene. The CDR3 extends over 18 amino acids. The CDR3 sequence is CASRLVFSPGTGDNEQFF. In DNA, the CDR3 is TGTGCAAGTCGCTTAGTTTTTTCCCCGGGGACAGGGGACAATGAGCAGTTCTTC.

The V gene is TRBV10-3, the J gene TRBJ2-2; TRBD2 agrees at 12 bases. Germline V lookup: CDR1 ENHRY, CDR2 SYGVKD. V shed 6 bases, J shed 3 bases, and the junction held 8 bases outside the gene matches. CDR3 length equals 17 residues. The CDR3 sequence: CAIRTETSGGYTGELFF. The CDR3 bases are TGTGCCATCAGGACGGAGACTAGCGGGGGCTACACCGGGGAGCTGTTTTTT.

This clone has a handful of counts. The V and J genes are TRBV5-1 and TRBJ2-1, with D tentatively TRBD2 (6 bases). Germline V gene lookup returns CDR1 SGHRS and CDR2 YFSETQ. The CDR3 extends over 13 amino acids. V shed 5 bases and J shed 5 bases, with 11 bases lying between them. CDR3 in amino acids: CASRTSFNNEQFF. The CDR3 nucleotides are TGCGCCAGCAGGACTAGTTTCAACAATGAGCAGTTCTTC.

The chain uses TRBV7-9 and TRBJ1-4, with 7 bases that match TRBD1. The length of the CDR3 is 14 residues. Germline values: CDR1 SEHNR, CDR2 FQNEAQ (reference sequence). V shed 0 bases and J 8 bases; nucleotides not matched to a gene: 3. The CDR3 DNA reads as TGTGCCAGCAGCTTAGCAGGGGGCGACGAAAAACTGTTTTTT. Its protein product is CASSLAGGDEKLFF.